These 17 T cell receptor beta chains originate from one sample sequenced in a study of cytomegalovirus exposure and HLA in healthy donors. This PCR relied on a set of 60 Vbeta primers and 13 Jbeta primers. TCRdb's table, derived via immunoSEQ multiplex PCR, lists solely in-frame clones and lacks some. This table holds 180,000 or so clones. Sequenced input: PBMCs. Receptor source: a woman aged 18-35 years in good health and CMV-seropositive.

Comment on this clone: One junction end does not reproduce the germline sequence, and a read error may be involved. The V gene is TRBV11-2, the J gene TRBJ2-3; TRBD1 aligns across 7 bases. The CDR3 extends over 14 amino acids. The germline V gene encodes CDR1 SGHAT and CDR2 FQNNGV. CDR3 region: CASRLDRVTDTQYF. The CDR3 nucleotides are TGTGCCAGCAGATTAGACAGGGTCACAGATACGCAGTATTTT.

The J gene is TRBJ1-5, the V gene TRBV4-2; D possibly corresponds to TRBD1 (5 bases). Trimming pared 0 bases from V and 6 bases from J, leaving 12 bases between. CDR1 and CDR2 (germline): LGHNA, YNFKEQ. CDR3 length: 15 residues. The CDR3 region has the DNA TGTGCCAGCAGCCAAGATGAGGGAGGGGCTCAGCCCCAGCATTTT. This encodes CASSQDEGGAQPQHF.

The chain is built from TRBV30 and TRBJ1-2; 8 bases are a match to TRBD1. The trim removed 4 bases at V and 5 bases at J, leaving 6 bases unmatched. Germline V gives CDR1 GTSNPN, CDR2 SVGIG (reference sequence). The CDR3 extends over 13 amino acids. In DNA form, the CDR3 reads TGTGCCTGGACCCGGACAGGGCGATATGGCTACACCTTC. Encoded protein: CAWTRTGRYGYTF.

The V and J genes are TRBV19 and TRBJ2-7, with TRBD2 matching over 7 bases. The CDR3 loop spans 15 amino acids. CDR1 and CDR2 from the germline V gene are LNHDA and SQIVND (reference sequence). V trimming: 7 bases; J trimming: 1 base; junction bases outside the gene matches: 10. The CDR3 DNA is TGTGCCAGTACCTTCTCCGGACTAGGATCCTACGAGCAGTACTTC. Translation gives CASTFSGLGSYEQYF.

This chain joins TRBV11-3 and TRBJ2-2, with a possible D match to TRBD1 (5 bases). Germline V lookup: CDR1 SGHNT, CDR2 YENEEA. The CDR3 covers 14 residues. V was clipped by 5 bases and J by 5 bases, with 12 bases between them. The CDR3 loop reads CASSKERTTGELFF. The CDR3 coding sequence is TGTGCCAGCAGCAAAGAACGGACAACCGGGGAGCTGTTTTTT.

The gene calls are TRBV7-6 and TRBJ1-2; 9 nucleotides line up with TRBD1. CDR3 length: 19 amino acids. The trim removed 1 base at V and 4 bases at J, leaving 16 bases unmatched. Per germline, CDR1 SGHVS and CDR2 FNYEAQ. The CDR3 loop reads CASSLERPWTGEFLYGYTF. CDR3 coding DNA: TGTGCCAGCAGCTTAGAGCGTCCTTGGACAGGGGAATTTCTCTATGGCTACACCTTC.

The V call is TRBV5-4, the J call TRBJ1-2; TRBD1 matches at 7 bases. The CDR3 is 14 amino acids. Germline CDR1 reads SGHNT; CDR2 reads YYREEE (reference sequence). The ends lost 2 bases at V and 8 bases at J; junction bases unmatched: 9. This CDR3 reads CASSFDRVAGGYTF. The CDR3 coding sequence is TGTGCCAGCAGCTTCGACAGGGTCGCGGGCGGCTACACCTTC.

The chain carries TRBV6-5 and TRBJ2-1, with 9 nucleotides matching TRBD2. The junction had 7 bases not matched to a gene; V was cut back by 6 bases and J by 4 bases. The CDR3 has 15 amino acids. Germline V gene sequence: CDR1 MNHEY, CDR2 SVGAGI. The CDR3 DNA reads as TGTGCCAGCAGCCCTCCTAGCGGGATTTACAATGAGCAGTTCTTC. Translating gives CASSPPSGIYNEQFF.

The chain has TRBV2 and TRBJ2-1, with D tentatively TRBD2 (5 bases). Germline V gene lookup returns CDR1 SNHLY and CDR2 FYNNEI. The ends were cut back, 6 bases at V and 0 bases at J, with 18 bases in the middle. The CDR3 runs to 17 residues. CDR3 region: CASRETVATPSYNEQFF. As DNA, the CDR3 is TGTGCCAGCAGGGAGACGGTAGCGACCCCCTCCTACAATGAGCAGTTCTTC. Variable domain in full (rest from reference TRBV2 and TRBJ2-1): EPEVTQTPSHQVTQMGQEVILRCVPISNHLYFYWYRQILGQKVEFLVSFYNNEISEKSEIFDDQFSVERPDGSNFTLKIRSTKLEDSAMYFCASRETVATPSYNEQFFGPGTRLTVL.

The V and J genes are TRBV19 and TRBJ2-5; TRBD1 might be the D (5 bases). The J call may be wrong; the DNA end is better matched by TRBJ2-7. The CDR3 is made up of 14 amino acids. Germline values: CDR1 LNHDA, CDR2 SQIVND (reference sequence). The chain's CDR3 is CAPLLGQNFYEQYF. The CDR3 bases are TGTGCCCCCCTCTTGGGGCAGAATTTCTACGAGCAGTACTTC.

This chain uses TRBV5-6 with TRBJ2-2; the D is unclear. The CDR3 sequence is 13 residues long. Germline CDR1 is SGHDT and CDR2 is YYEEEE. The V end was cut by 1 base, the J end by 6 bases, with 7 bases between. CDR3 sequence reads: CASSLSPAGELFF. The CDR3 nucleotides are TGTGCCAGCAGCTTGTCCCCAGCCGGGGAGCTGTTTTTT. Complete variable domain (other parts from reference TRBV5-6 and TRBJ2-2): DAGVTQSPTHLIKTRGQQVTLRCSPKSGHDTVSWYQQALGQGPQFIFQYYEEEERQRGNFPDRFSGHQFPNYSSELNVNALLLGDSALYLCASSLSPAGELFFGEGSRLTVL.

The chain joins TRBV7-9 to TRBJ2-3, with TRBD2 matching over 8 bases. CDR1 and CDR2 (germline): SEHNR, FQNEAQ (reference sequence). This CDR3 is 14 amino acids long. Losses at the gene ends were 4 bases for V and 14 bases for J; bases not matched to a gene: 14. The CDR3 spells CASSSSSGSTLWYF. The CDR3 DNA is TGTGCCAGCAGCTCCTCTAGCGGGTCCACCTTGTGGTATTTT.

The chain combines TRBV5-6 with TRBJ1-6, with D perhaps matching TRBD1 (6 bases). The V and J ends lost 4 bases and 7 bases respectively, with 9 bases between them. The CDR3 is 13 residues long. Germline V gives CDR1 SGHDT, CDR2 YYEEEE. In DNA, the CDR3 is TGTGCCAGCAGCCCCGGACAGAATTCACCCCTCCACTTT. Its translation: CASSPGQNSPLHF.

This rearrangement joins TRBV5-8 to TRBJ1-4; TRBD1 matches 7 bases. The trim removed 4 bases at V and 2 bases at J, leaving 8 bases unmatched. Looked up from germline, CDR1 is SGHTS and CDR2 is YDEGEE. The CDR3 consists of 16 residues. As DNA, the CDR3 is TGTGCCAGCAGCATGCGACAGGGAACTACTAATGAAAAACTGTTTTTT. This translates into CASSMRQGTTNEKLFF.

The rearrangement links TRBV5-1 to TRBJ2-6, with D perhaps TRBD2 (5 bases). The CDR3 sequence is 16 residues long. Looked up from germline, CDR1 is SGHRS and CDR2 is YFSETQ. V lost 2 bases and J lost 5, with 14 bases in between. CDR3 residues: CASSFAGLGRANVLTF. CDR3 nucleotides: TGCGCCAGCAGCTTCGCCGGACTCGGTAGGGCCAACGTCCTGACTTTC.

Concerning this clone: The sample contains more than one DNA sequence encoding this CDR3. The chain recombines TRBV2 with TRBJ2-3; D is perhaps TRBD2 (5 bases). V lost 5 bases, J lost 5 bases, and 11 bases lay in between. Germline V gene sequence: CDR1 SNHLY, CDR2 FYNNEI. This CDR3 has 13 residues. This CDR3 is CASSITSGDTQYF. CDR3 DNA sequence: TGTGCCAGCAGTATTACCAGCGGAGATACGCAGTATTTT.

CDR3 sequence: CASSWLLTSGPNEQYF. The CDR3 bases are TGTGCCAGCAGCTGGCTGCTGACTAGCGGGCCCAACGAGCAGTACTTC. The chain links TRBV5-8 to TRBJ2-7, with 10 bases lining up with TRBD2. V was pared by 3 bases and J by 5 bases, with 11 bases of the junction left unmatched. This CDR3 region has 16 residues. The germline CDR1 and CDR2 sequences are SGHTS and YDEGEE.